This T cell receptor (beta chain) originates from a study of cytomegalovirus exposure and HLA in healthy donors (dated by TCRdb to 2016 to 2017). With regard to the full study: According to an earlier analysis of 550 to 700 of the donors, about 179 million T cells yielded 117 million unique TCR beta sequences and approximately 300 Gb of sequence data. Roughly 300 gigabases of sequencing data and approximately 92 million unique TCR sequences made up an early release that covered 500 to 700 HLA-typed donors. The genetic ancestry cluster associated with self-reported Caucasian donors included about 81% of the roughly 400 genotyped donors. The study aimed to test whether cataloging public T cell receptors could reveal signatures of past pathogen exposure. The T cell repertoires of roughly 660 subjects were profiled by immunosequencing and related to cytomegalovirus serostatus. A separate validation cohort of roughly 130 different subjects was used in addition to the approximately 700-subject first cohort. To predict cytomegalovirus infection status, the study combined high-throughput TCR immunosequencing, statistical association of individual TCRs with disease status, and machine learning. A later analysis re-examined previously published TCR beta repertoires from more than 550 donors and added high-resolution HLA genotyping to investigate patterns of TCR occurrence. The later analysis used no new phenotypic data to find candidate immune exposures, relying instead on TCR beta sequences and their occurrence across donors. An earlier analysis of a few hundred of the donors applied high-throughput TCR beta sequencing to assess whether each TCR beta V gene segment acted as functional or pseudogenic. Donor age, sex, ethnicity and CMV serostatus were collected together with the repertoire data. In a later genetic analysis, genome-wide SNP genotypes for about three fifths of the roughly 670 donors were used, and that subset was treated as a discovery cohort. Every repertoire in the discovery cohort had been generated on one and the same sequencing platform. Both class I and class II loci were covered by HLA typing, at four-digit resolution. Typing coverage varied by locus: roughly 629-630 donors for A, B, C, DRB1 and DQB1; 500 to 550 for DQA1; more than 600 for DPA1; some 470 for DPB1. Five DR-DQ haplotypes were treated as single units for association and clustering because of strong linkage in the cohort. Across some 400 genotyped donors of the cohort, an average of about 240,000 unique TCR beta nucleotide sequences per donor were sequenced, and 15% to 20% of those sequences were non-productive.

The germline V gene specifies KGHSH as CDR1 and LQKENI as CDR2. The junction shows trimming of 5 bases on V and 0 bases on J, and the gene matches do not reach 6 bases of it. The CDR3 starts with the cysteine, ends with the phenylalanine, and has 16 residues. The retained sequence is limited to the CDR3, 48 bases, with the frame set at the first base. The cohort consisted of fewer than 700 healthy bone marrow donors. All cohort members were sampled while nominally healthy, although unrecorded immune exposures were likely present. The donor was CMV seropositive and belonged to the group of about 290 seropositive cohort members. A peripheral blood sample was provided by each donor, and peripheral blood mononuclear cells were used for TCR beta sequencing. Genomic DNA extraction from the blood cell samples was performed with the Qiagen DNeasy Blood Extraction Kit. Library preparation used the immunoSEQ multiplex PCR assay. For the multiplex PCR, a mixture combining 60 forward primers for TCR Vbeta segments and 13 reverse primers for TCR Jbeta segments was used. The CDR3 region of rearranged TCR beta genes was amplified from genomic DNA with a multiplex PCR assay. The amplified TCR beta libraries were sequenced on the Illumina HiSeq System as 87-base-pair reads. For the original study's pipeline: Across the 640 or so repertoires, a later analysis counted 75 million to 90 million unique TCR beta chains, about 10 million of which were shared by at least two donors. Raw reads were error-corrected and collapsed into unique sequences by a nearest-neighbor algorithm in which closely related sequences were merged to remove PCR and sequencing errors. V, D and J gene segments were assigned by aligning CDR3 sequences to IMGT reference sequences. For a sequence to be retained, at least a six-nucleotide match to both a V gene segment and a J gene segment was required. Rearrangements were classified as productive when the CDR3 lacked stop codons and remained in frame with V and J, and all other rearrangements were classified as non-productive. Following IMGT convention, CDR3 was defined as the stretch from the second conserved V-encoded cysteine to the conserved J-encoded phenylalanine. The earlier analysis of a few hundred of the donors excluded any sequence lacking an unambiguous match to a single V gene segment. In an earlier analysis of roughly 600 of the donors, a V segment was called functional when productive rearrangements were above 56.7%, and segregating when the standard deviation between donors exceeded 5%. A statistical classification framework was built to diagnose cytomegalovirus status from the catalog of TCR beta chain sequences. In a later analysis, V and J genes were assigned by comparing TCR nucleotide sequences against IMGT/GENE-DB human TR gene sequences. Using the TCRdist pipeline, a later analysis assigned CDR3 sequences along with most-parsimonious VDJ recombination scenarios. In a later analysis, each TCR beta chain was defined by its CDR3 amino acid sequence together with its V-gene family, and reads without a unique V-gene family were excluded. To address suspected cross-contamination and a sequencing artifact, a later analysis removed over 500 highly shared, low-generation-probability nucleotide sequences. For each public chain, a later analysis derived a clonal expansion index from normalized ranks of inferred template counts within each repertoire. In a later analysis, generation probabilities were computed with a VDJ recombination model fitted to out-of-frame rearrangements, and the resulting probabilities were checked against IGoR. Hypergeometric tests were used in a later analysis to score TCR-TCR, TCR-HLA and TCR-CMV co-occurrence, with a repertoire-size bias correction applied to the TCR pairs. In a later analysis, false discovery rates were estimated by permuting HLA or CMV assignments 20 times. In a later analysis, co-occurring TCRs were grouped using DBSCAN, and TCRdist sequence similarity was added for clustering within HLA-allele-positive subsets. Co-occurrence clustering excluded repertoires with fewer than 30,000 or more than 120,000 public chains, plus five with anomalous nucleotide sharing. Sourced from immuneACCESS, this table was stored by TCRdb with only in-frame sequences that have V and J called. A share of the clones is absent; for the studies checked, an unresolved V gene accounts for under half, and the remainder has no known explanation. Clone size and the V and J calls come from that table; the DNA yielded D and trimming. The sample data list around 190,000 clones, and around 82% of these were observed just once. 13% to 15% of the sample lies in the top ten.

The full study reports these points: In an earlier analysis of about 540 of the donors, most TCR beta V segments were observed in productive rearrangements about 90% or about 30% of the time, broadly matching IMGT annotations. Linkage disequilibrium might explain the correlated functional status among segregating V segments, but an unknown experimental factor could not be ruled out. The authors suggested that the approach could potentially be generalized to other disease states and immunological phenotypes. The only immune exposure information available for the cohort was CMV serostatus. In a later genetic analysis, a missense DCLRE1C variant was associated with V-gene and J-gene trimming of TCR beta chains, and the association was replicated in an independent cohort. A later analysis found that most CMV-associated TCR beta chains appeared HLA-restricted, with HLA associations seemingly driven largely by CMV exposure. Most TCR sequences were seen in very few donors, while some public TCRs were found in many individuals. Only TCR beta chains were sequenced in this cohort, and the absence of alpha or paired-chain data limited detectable features. In both the original and validation cohorts, the classifier was reported to diagnose cytomegalovirus status with high specificity and sensitivity. A later analysis associated about 16,000 TCR beta sequences with specific HLA alleles at a false discovery rate of 0.05. A further reported finding was that TCR beta sequences accurately predicted the HLA-A and HLA-B alleles for most subjects in the first cohort. A few of the identified cytomegalovirus-associated TCR beta chains were confirmed in vitro to be specific for cytomegalovirus antigens. A later analysis found that HLA-associated TCR beta chains were more clonally expanded and had lower generation probabilities than equally common non-associated chains. Because HLA typing was missing for some donors at each locus, association tests included only the typed subset. According to a later genetic analysis, donors in an Asian-associated ancestry cluster had fewer N-insertions in productive TCRs than the approximately 690-donor mean. Some IMGT-functional V segments, including TRBV6-2 and TRBV6-3, could not be distinguished by the 87-base-pair reads and were therefore excluded. Presence/absence analyses assumed roughly uniform sequencing depth across donors, an assumption that may not hold. Over 15 rarely observed V segments, including chromosome 9 orphons, were excluded from the earlier analysis of several hundred of the donors because counts were too low. In a later analysis, several top co-occurrence clusters were reported to appear linked to parvovirus B19, influenza, CMV and Epstein-Barr virus. Assigning TCR associations to individual alleles was difficult when HLA alleles, especially DR and DQ, strongly co-occurred. The sequencing pipeline was judged likely to have produced a cluster of highly shared sequence variants as a technical artifact. According to a later analysis, TCR association rates differed among HLA loci, with DRB1 alleles showing the most associated TCRs and HLA-C alleles showing the fewest. A total of 150 to 200 TCR beta chains were listed by the study as associated with cytomegalovirus.

In the case of this clone: Its cognate antigen has yet to be identified. Base-call qualities are not available, and no considerably larger clone is one nucleotide away.

The sequenced sample was PBMCs. The chain uses TRBV18 and TRBJ1-3, with TRBD1 identical over 8 junction bases. The sequence was collected from a woman aged 25 to 45 in good health and CMV-seropositive. CDR3 loop: CASSSWTGNSGNTIYF. The nucleotides are TGTGCCAGCTCATCCTGGACAGGGAACTCTGGAAACACCATATATTTT.